This T cell receptor (beta chain) was documented in a study of T-cell reconstitution after alpha-beta-depleted transplantation in children. Preparation of the TCRbeta library was carried out with unique molecular identifiers. Each CDR3 protein is one row after TCRdb ran MiXCR on the PCR reads. The sample yields some 490,000 distinct CDR3 sequences, 9.5% to 15% seen once. This clonotype showed up just a few times. This CDR3 comprises 20 residues. The germline V and J ends were trimmed by 6 bases and 7 bases, with 36 bases remaining between them. The material sequenced was PBMCs from the stem cell graft donor, taken from the stem cell graft. V is TRBV12-3 or TRBV12-4 and J is TRBJ2-5; TRBD1 or TRBD2 may be the D gene (6 bases each). The TCR was taken from a human donor who donated a stem cell graft to a child with combined immunodeficiency. CDR3 nucleotides: TGTGCCAGCAGCCTCAGAGGGGGGACACAGACGCTCGAGGAGGGCGGGACCCAGTACTTC. Protein sequence: CASSLRGGTQTLEEGGTQYF.